The 23 T cell receptor beta chains below all came from one sample that was sequenced in a study of blood T cell repertoires in COVID-19. The repertoire was sequenced with immunoSEQ multiplex PCR; TCRdb's copy has only in-frame clones and lacks some. The profile shows 55,000 to 65,000 clones, around 90% of them singletons. What was sequenced was peripheral blood. The receptor source for this set is an elderly woman with active COVID-19.

V and J are TRBV5-1 and TRBJ2-5, with D possibly matching TRBD1 (5 bases). V lost 0 bases to trimming and J lost 3 bases, with 9 bases between them. Germline values: CDR1 SGHRS, CDR2 YFSETQ. The CDR3 is 14 residues long. Here the CDR3 DNA reads TGCGCCAGCAGCTTGGCTACAGGAAAAGAGACCCAGTACTTC. This codes for CASSLATGKETQYF.

The chain combines TRBV6-1 with TRBJ2-6, with 7 positions matching TRBD2. Looked up from germline, CDR1 is MNHNS and CDR2 is SASEGT. The CDR3 extends over 19 amino acids. V shed 2 bases and J 1 base; nucleotides not matched to a gene: 11. The CDR3 coding sequence is TGTGCCAGCAGTGAAAGTCGTTGGGGAGGGGAGTCTGGGGCCAACGTCCTGACTTTC. Translated, it gives CASSESRWGGESGANVLTF.

The chain links TRBV7-2 to TRBJ1-2, with 8 bases lining up with TRBD1. The CDR3 has 15 amino acids. Trimming removed 5 bases from V and 6 bases from J; junction bases left unmatched: 11. Germline lookup yields CDR1 SGHTA and CDR2 FQGNSA. The CDR3 reads CASSLYVMTGDGYTF. CDR3 bases: TGTGCCAGCAGCCTGTACGTTATGACAGGGGATGGCTACACCTTC.

The rearrangement joins TRBV19 to TRBJ1-4; 7 nucleotides agree with TRBD1. Germline assignment: CDR1 LNHDA and CDR2 SQIVND (reference sequence). There are 13 residues in the CDR3. V was pared by 9 bases and J by 8 bases, with 9 bases of the junction left unmatched. This CDR3 reads CASRGAGAEKLFF. The DNA of the CDR3 is TGTGCCAGCAGGGGGGCCGGGGCCGAAAAACTGTTTTTT.

The rearrangement uses TRBV19 and TRBJ1-4; D gene unclear. The germline V and J ends were trimmed by 4 bases and 2 bases, with 14 bases remaining between them. This CDR3 has 16 amino acids. Per the germline V gene, CDR1 is LNHDA and CDR2 is SQIVND (reference sequence). The CDR3 nucleotides read TGTGCCAGTAGTAGACGAGGACCGGGGACTAATGAAAAACTGTTTTTT. This translates into CASSRRGPGTNEKLFF.

This chain uses TRBV19 with TRBJ2-3; TRBD2 agrees at 9 bases. CDR3 length: 14 residues. V shed 4 bases and J 7 bases; nucleotides not matched to a gene: 6. Germline values: CDR1 LNHDA, CDR2 SQIVND (reference sequence). In nucleotides, the CDR3 is TGTGCCAGTAGTACTGGCGGGGGGGCAAATACGCAGTATTTT. Translation gives CASSTGGGANTQYF.

The V gene is TRBV19, the J gene TRBJ2-5, with 9 bases fitting TRBD1. V lost 1 base and J lost 3; bases outside the gene matches: 3. Germline loops: CDR1 LNHDA, CDR2 SQIVND (reference sequence). The CDR3 contains 15 residues. The DNA of the CDR3 is TGTGCCAGTAGTATAGCGGGACAGGGAAAAGAGACCCAGTACTTC. Its translation is CASSIAGQGKETQYF. Combining the CDR3 with reference TRBV19 and TRBJ2-5 gives the whole variable domain DGGITQSPKYLFRKEGQNVTLSCEQNLNHDAMYWYRQDPGQGLRLIYYSQIVNDFQKGDIAEGYSVSREKKESFPLTVTSAQKNPTAFYLCASSIAGQGKETQYFGPGTRLLVL.

The V gene is TRBV6-5, the J gene TRBJ1-4; 10 positions match TRBD1. The germline gives CDR1 MNHEY, CDR2 SVGAGI. Trimming removed 5 bases from V and 8 bases from J; junction bases left unmatched: 8. The CDR3 extends over 15 amino acids. The CDR3 DNA reads TGTGCCAGCAGTAACTGGGACAGGGGAGGGGAAAAACTGTTTTTT. Protein: CASSNWDRGGEKLFF.

V usage is TRBV28 and J usage is TRBJ2-7; D not resolved. The germline V gene has CDR1 MDHEN and CDR2 SYDVKM. CDR3 size: 13 residues. Trimming shortened V by 3 bases and J by 4 bases, and 10 bases separated the two germline ends. CDR3 protein: CASSLNTGYEQYF. CDR3 bases: TGTGCCAGCAGTTTGAATACCGGTTACGAGCAGTACTTC.

The V gene is TRBV5-8, the J gene TRBJ2-1, with 9 positions matching TRBD1. The CDR3 extends over 15 amino acids. The ends lost 2 bases at V and 7 bases at J; junction bases unmatched: 7. Germline loops: CDR1 SGHTS, CDR2 YDEGEE. The CDR3 loop is CASSFGDRVGNEQFF. The CDR3 DNA follows: TGTGCCAGCAGCTTTGGGGACAGGGTGGGGAATGAGCAGTTCTTC.

The DNA of the CDR3 is TGTGCCAGCAGAGTTGGGTTAGACAGTTTAAGCTCCTACGAGCAGTACGTC. Translation gives CASRVGLDSLSSYEQYV. The chain carries TRBV2 and TRBJ2-7, with D possibly matching TRBD1 (5 bases). CDR3 length equals 17 residues. V dropped 6 bases and J dropped 0 bases, with 21 bases sitting between them. Germline values: CDR1 SNHLY, CDR2 FYNNEI.

J is TRBJ1-5 and V is TRBV6-1; D is uncertain. This CDR3 has 16 amino acids. Germline values: CDR1 MNHNS, CDR2 SASEGT. V lost 2 bases, J lost 7 bases, and 18 bases lay in between. The CDR3 spells CASSEWGEGFGQPQHF. The CDR3, as DNA: TGTGCCAGCAGTGAATGGGGAGAAGGGTTCGGCCAGCCCCAGCATTTT.

J is TRBJ1-3 and V is TRBV20-1; no clear D. CDR1 and CDR2 (germline): DFQATT, SNEGSKA (reference sequence). This CDR3 is 15 amino acids long. V gave up 3 bases and J gave up 0 bases, with 12 bases separating them. The CDR3 nucleotides read TGCAGTGCTAGTCCGACTGGCGACTCTGGAAACACCATATATTTT. Its translation is CSASPTGDSGNTIYF.

The rearrangement joins TRBV29-1 to TRBJ2-3; TRBD1 aligns across 11 bases. CDR3 length: 14 residues. Per the germline V gene, CDR1 is SQVTM and CDR2 is ANQGSEA. Unmatched junction bases numbered 6, after V lost 4 bases and J lost 6 bases. The CDR3 DNA is TGCAGCGTTGGTGGGACAGGGGGAACGGATACGCAGTATTTT. This gives the protein CSVGGTGGTDTQYF.

This chain uses TRBV6-6 with TRBJ2-1; 13 positions match TRBD2. Germline CDR1 is MNHNY and CDR2 is SVGAGI (reference sequence). The CDR3 has 17 residues. V trimming: 6 bases; J trimming: 2 bases; junction bases outside the gene matches: 7. CDR3: CASSRRTSGGAYNEQFF. CDR3 sequence (DNA): TGTGCCAGCAGCCGACGGACTAGCGGGGGTGCCTACAATGAGCAGTTCTTC.

V gene TRBV11-2 combines with J gene TRBJ2-7; weak D call: TRBD1 (5 bases). Trimming shortened V by 5 bases and J by 3 bases, and 11 bases separated the two germline ends. The CDR3 has 13 amino acids. CDR1 is SGHAT, CDR2 FQNNGV, per germline. The DNA of the CDR3 is TGTGCCAGCAGCATCGACAGAGGCTACGAGCAGTACTTC. Translated: CASSIDRGYEQYF.

The chain's CDR3 is CASSSPSLGSGANVLTF. CDR3 bases: TGTGCCAGTAGTTCCCCATCCCTCGGGTCTGGGGCCAACGTCCTGACTTTC. The J gene is TRBJ2-6, the V gene TRBV19, with D uncertain. Germline CDR1 and CDR2: LNHDA and SQIVND (reference sequence). The CDR3 loop spans 17 amino acids. The V gene lost 5 bases and the J gene lost 1 base, with 15 bases spanning the gap.

The chain joins TRBV19 to TRBJ1-3; D gene uncertain. This CDR3 spans 14 amino acids. Germline CDR1 reads LNHDA; CDR2 reads SQIVND (reference sequence). V was shortened by 9 bases and J by 0 bases, with 12 bases between the two germline ends. CDR3 loop: CASSSRGSGNTIYF. The CDR3 DNA is TGTGCCAGCAGCAGCCGGGGCTCTGGAAACACCATATATTTT.

The rearrangement uses TRBV30 and TRBJ2-5, with 9 bases that match TRBD1. CDR3 size: 14 residues. J gave up 5 bases and V 0 bases, and 4 bases lay outside the gene matches. Germline V gene data show CDR1 as GTSNPN and CDR2 as SVGIG (reference sequence). CDR3 amino acids: CAWSVQGAVETQYF. CDR3 DNA: TGTGCCTGGAGTGTACAGGGGGCGGTTGAGACCCAGTACTTC.

The genes are TRBV28 and TRBJ2-7; D is possibly TRBD2 (5 bases). CDR3 length equals 15 residues. CDR1 and CDR2 (germline): MDHEN, SYDVKM. V dropped 6 bases and J dropped 3 bases, with 18 bases sitting between them. DNA of the CDR3: TGTGCCAGCAGACCGGAACCAAGAGGGTACTACGAGCAGTACTTC. Amino acids: CASRPEPRGYYEQYF.

The chain uses TRBV28 and TRBJ1-2; TRBD1 matches 9 bases. CDR1 MDHEN and CDR2 SYDVKM come from the germline V gene. The CDR3 runs 15 residues. The J segment lost 8 bases and the V segment lost 6 bases, leaving 13 bases of the junction unmatched. The CDR3 DNA follows: TGTGCCAGCAGACCCACGGACAGGGGTGCATACGGCTACACCTTC. Encoded protein: CASRPTDRGAYGYTF.

There are a few counts of this clone. V usage is TRBV11-2 and J usage is TRBJ2-7; D is undetermined. Germline V gives CDR1 SGHAT, CDR2 FQNNGV. There are 15 residues in the CDR3. Deletions cut 0 bases from V and 0 bases from J, with 9 bases between. The CDR3 is CASSLDYVSSYEQYV. In DNA, the CDR3 is TGTGCCAGCAGCTTAGATTACGTCAGCTCCTACGAGCAGTACGTC.

This CDR3 is CSVARGQGGDEQYF. The DNA for the CDR3 is TGCAGCGTCGCCCGAGGACAGGGAGGCGACGAGCAGTACTTC. This rearrangement joins TRBV29-1 to TRBJ2-7, with 8 bases lining up with TRBD1. In germline, CDR1 is SQVTM, CDR2 ANQGSEA. Germline trimming cut 6 bases from V and 5 bases from J; bases unmatched to any gene: 12. The CDR3 is 14 amino acids.